Listed here are 9 T cell receptor beta chains from one sample, sequenced in a study of T cell responses to AZD1222 COVID-19 vaccine. Sequenced by immunoSEQ multiplex PCR; TCRdb stores in-frame clones only, minus some. Seen here are about 92,000 clones, around nine tenths observed once, and the top ten hold less than 3%. This specimen consisted of peripheral blood, obtained on day 0 of AZD1222 vaccination. The receptors shown here come from an adult in good health.

The CDR3 nucleotides are TGTGCCAGCAGTGAAGGGGAGGGACAGGGGCTCTCTGGAAACACCATATATTTT. Translation gives CASSEGEGQGLSGNTIYF. The chain is built from TRBV6-4 and TRBJ1-3, with TRBD1 matching over 10 bases. CDR1 is MRHNA and CDR2 is SNTAGT in the germline V gene. The trim removed 3 bases at V and 0 bases at J, leaving 8 bases unmatched. The CDR3 is made up of 18 amino acids.

This chain uses TRBV30 with TRBJ2-1; 7 nucleotides line up with TRBD2. There are 15 residues in the CDR3. Per the germline V gene, CDR1 is GTSNPN and CDR2 is SVGIG (reference sequence). Trimming took 5 bases from V and 2 from J; bases not matched to a gene: 9. The CDR3: CAWSGGRVAYNEQFF. The CDR3 DNA reads TGTGCCTGGTCAGGAGGGAGGGTAGCCTACAATGAGCAGTTCTTC.

The rearrangement links TRBV2 to TRBJ1-4; D not resolved. The CDR3 runs to 12 residues. V was clipped by 5 bases and J by 8 bases, with 9 bases between them. The germline V gene has CDR1 SNHLY and CDR2 FYNNEI. For the CDR3, the DNA is TGTGCCAGCAGTCTCACGAACGAAAAACTGTTTTTT. Its translation is CASSLTNEKLFF. Full variable domain (outside the CDR3, taken from reference TRBV2 and TRBJ1-4): EPEVTQTPSHQVTQMGQEVILRCVPISNHLYFYWYRQILGQKVEFLVSFYNNEISEKSEIFDDQFSVERPDGSNFTLKIRSTKLEDSAMYFCASSLTNEKLFFGSGTQLSVL.

V and J are TRBV9 and TRBJ1-2; TRBD1 is a possible D gene (6 bases). Per germline, CDR1 SGDLS and CDR2 YYNGEE. The CDR3 totals 18 residues. Trimming pared 0 bases from V and 2 bases from J, leaving 20 bases between. The CDR3: CASSVGLGTGLLNYGYTF. CDR3 bases: TGTGCCAGCAGCGTAGGTCTCGGTACAGGGCTTTTGAACTATGGCTACACCTTC.

The genes are TRBV5-1 and TRBJ1-1, with 8 nucleotides matching TRBD1. Trimming at V came to 2 bases and at J to 0 bases, leaving 6 bases not matched to a gene. CDR3 size: 16 residues. Per the germline V gene, CDR1 is SGHRS and CDR2 is YFSETQ. The CDR3 DNA follows: TGCGCCAGCAGCTTCAGCCCGGGACAGGTGAACACTGAAGCTTTCTTT. Translation gives CASSFSPGQVNTEAFF.

The chain carries TRBV4-1 and TRBJ1-2; 8 bases agree with TRBD1. J was trimmed by 3 bases and V by 5 bases; bases with no gene match: 8. The CDR3 has 15 amino acids. The germline CDR1 and CDR2 sequences are MGHRA and YSYEKL. The CDR3 protein is CASSARQGLDYGYTF. In DNA, the CDR3 is TGCGCCAGCAGCGCCCGACAGGGGTTAGACTATGGCTACACCTTC.

This chain uses TRBV4-1 with TRBJ2-4, with 15 bases aligning to TRBD2. CDR1 is MGHRA and CDR2 is YSYEKL in the germline V gene. Trimming cost V 1 base and J 0 bases; bases outside gene matches: 7. The CDR3 runs 20 residues. The CDR3 DNA sequence: TGCGCCAGCAGCCAAGGCGGACTAGCGGGAGGGCTGCTAGCCAAAAACATTCAGTACTTC. Protein product: CASSQGGLAGGLLAKNIQYF.

The rearrangement links TRBV29-1 to TRBJ2-7, with D perhaps matching TRBD2 (5 bases). The V and J ends lost 4 bases and 6 bases respectively, with 16 bases between them. CDR3 length: 13 amino acids. Looked up from germline, CDR1 is SQVTM and CDR2 is ANQGSEA. CDR3 sequence: CSVGSESGAEQYF. The CDR3 DNA reads as TGCAGCGTTGGTAGCGAAAGCGGCGCCGAGCAGTACTTC.

The J gene is TRBJ2-3, the V gene TRBV19, with D perhaps TRBD2 (5 bases). The germline gives CDR1 LNHDA, CDR2 SQIVND (reference sequence). Trimming pared 3 bases from V and 0 bases from J, leaving 7 bases between. CDR3 length equals 14 residues. CDR3 bases: TGTGCCAGTAGTATGAGCGGCAGCACAGATACGCAGTATTTT. This encodes CASSMSGSTDTQYF.